This T cell receptor beta chain stems from a study of molecular identifiers for immune sequencing clone quantification. Looked up from germline, CDR1 is GTSNPN and CDR2 is SVGIG (reference sequence). Trimming left V 4 bases short and J 2 bases short, with 11 bases between. The length of the CDR3 is 13 residues. A CD8+CD4-CCR7+CD45RA+ phenotype served as the sorting definition for naive CD8 T cells. Broader study findings: The share of molecules held by clones above 20 RNA copies was over 97% in effector cells and under 1% in naive cells.

Generation of bulk TCR libraries relied on previously described methods and listed TCR primers. TCRdb processed the PCR reads anew with MiXCR; each CDR3 protein has one entry. The table includes around 460,000 distinct CDR3 sequences, 20% to 25% detected once. This clonotype has ten or more counts. Its antigen is not identified. The receptor was derived from a human donor in good health. Some libraries in this study had Jurkat cell RNA spiked in. The V gene is TRBV30, the J gene TRBJ2-5; tentatively, D is TRBD1 or TRBD2 (6 bases each). Sequencing was carried out using naive CD8+ T cells from blood, with Jurkat cell RNA spiked in. As to subset: FACS-sorted CD8+CD4-CCR7+CD45RA+ naive T cells. The CDR3 spells CAWTGDLQETQYF. CDR3 coding DNA: TGTGCCTGGACAGGGGACTTACAAGAGACCCAGTACTTC.